The sequence of this T cell receptor beta chain was determined in a study of cytomegalovirus exposure and HLA in healthy donors. A note on this clone: Its cognate antigen is unknown.

Study conclusions and caveats: A highly shared variant cluster was judged a likely technical artifact. Investigators reported around 150 TCR beta chains as tied to cytomegalovirus.

Per the germline V gene, CDR1 is LNHDA and CDR2 is SQIVND (reference sequence). V gave up 1 base and J gave up 1 base; unmatched junction bases: 0. This CDR3 has 15 amino acids. Primers for the PCR totalled 60 Vbeta and 13 Jbeta. Some clones are missing from TCRdb's copy, which holds only in-frame ones; the method was immunoSEQ multiplex PCR. This repertoire shows roughly 200,000 clones, less than 85% found once; its top ten account for under 0.75%. The chain uses TRBV19 and TRBJ1-5; TRBD1 aligns across 8 bases. What was sequenced was PBMCs. The receptor's source is a boy aged 5-17 years in good health and CMV-seronegative. CDR3 bases: TGTGCCAGTAGTATAGGGACAGGGAGCAATCAGCCCCAGCATTTT. This gives the protein CASSIGTGSNQPQHF.